This TCR beta chain was sequenced during a study of blood T cells in healthy people across ages. In its sample, this clonotype was seen a few times. With a J-beta primer mix and a sample-barcoded 5' primer, a second PCR ran roughly 7 to 11 cycles. TCRdb analysed the 5' RACE reads with MiXCR anew, one entry per CDR3 protein. The sample carries under 1,000,000 distinct CDR3 sequences, 46% recorded once. Germline CDR1 and CDR2: SGHTA and FQGNSA. There are 14 residues in the CDR3. V was trimmed by 5 bases and J by 2 bases, leaving 13 bases between them. Sequencing was done on a sample of blood. This TCR derives from a man older than 75 in good health. The chain has TRBV7-2 and TRBJ2-7; maybe TRBD1 (6 bases). CDR3 loop: CASSPNGGPYEQYF. The CDR3 DNA reads TGTGCCAGCAGCCCAAATGGGGGCCCCTACGAGCAGTACTTC.